This T cell receptor (beta chain) was sequenced during a study of blood T cell repertoires in COVID-19. Clones were read by immunoSEQ multiplex PCR, and TCRdb kept only the in-frame ones, dropping some. The profile covers about 300,000 clones, with about 90% appearing a single time and less than 3% taken by the ten largest. The V and J ends lost 0 bases and 3 bases respectively, with 10 bases between them. This CDR3 spans 14 amino acids. CDR1 and CDR2 from the germline V gene are SGHRS and YFSETQ. This sequence was found in a woman aged 45 to 65 who had been exposed to COVID-19. The chain links TRBV5-1 to TRBJ2-7; perhaps TRBD2 as D (5 bases). Source material: PBMCs or T cells enriched from blood (not recorded which). The CDR3 loop is CASSLEGADYEQYF. CDR3 nucleotides: TGCGCCAGCAGCTTGGAGGGAGCGGACTACGAGCAGTACTTC.